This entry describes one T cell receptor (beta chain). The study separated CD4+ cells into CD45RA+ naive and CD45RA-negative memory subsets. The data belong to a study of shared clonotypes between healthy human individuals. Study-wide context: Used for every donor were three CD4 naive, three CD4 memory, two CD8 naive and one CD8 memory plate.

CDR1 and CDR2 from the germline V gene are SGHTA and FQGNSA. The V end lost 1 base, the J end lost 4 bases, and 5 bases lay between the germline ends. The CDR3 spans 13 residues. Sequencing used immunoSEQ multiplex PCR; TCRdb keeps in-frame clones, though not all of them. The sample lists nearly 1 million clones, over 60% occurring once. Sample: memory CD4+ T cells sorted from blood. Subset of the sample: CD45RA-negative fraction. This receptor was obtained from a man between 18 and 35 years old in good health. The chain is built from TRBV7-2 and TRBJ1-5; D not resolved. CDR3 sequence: CASSLVLNQPQHF. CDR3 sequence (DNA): TGTGCCAGCAGCTTAGTCCTGAATCAGCCCCAGCATTTT. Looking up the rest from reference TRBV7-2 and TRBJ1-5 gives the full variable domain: GAGVSQSPSNKVTEKGKDVELRCDPISGHTALYWYRQSLGQGLEFLIYFQGNSAPDKSGLPSDRFSAERTGGSVSTLTIQRTQQEDSAVYLCASSLVLNQPQHFGDGTRLSIL.